The source of this T cell receptor (beta chain) is a study of blood T cell repertoires in COVID-19 (dated by TCRdb to about 2020). For the wider study: Samples from collaborators originated in the United States, Italy and Spain and spanned both the acute and convalescent phases of COVID-19. Where available, HLA class I and class II types were obtained from metadata supplied by the sample provider rather than from assay-based typing. The dataset comprised deeply sampled blood TCRbeta repertoires from subjects exposed to, actively infected with, or recovered from COVID-19. The repertoires were released in a freely available public database meant as a resource for research on the immune response to SARS-CoV-2. The samples were drawn from the first 160 participants of the ongoing ImmuneRACE study and from over 950 subjects provided by 6 global collaborators. Nearly every sample came with metadata listing a de-identified subject ID, COVID-19 status, age in years and sex. The prospective study material was composed of cDNA or gDNA derived from T cells, B-cell-depleted T cells, or PBMCs.

Overall study outcomes, separate from this receptor: How much clinical and demographic metadata was included differed by source and by participant, and the metadata was provided uncurated.

Reading the germline V gene gives CDR1 MDHEN and CDR2 SYDVKM. Trimming removed 11 bases from V and 0 bases from J, leaving 16 bases between the germline ends. The CDR3 goes from the cysteine to the phenylalanine over 15 residues. The read is trimmed to its CDR3 DNA, 45 bases read in frame from base 1. In the case of this clone: Its antigen remains undetermined. Base qualities are not provided; no much larger clone lies one nucleotide away.

At one collaborating source in Seattle, patients were enrolled during active infection and were followed longitudinally through the course of disease. Collaborating institutions collected whole blood in K2EDTA tubes following their own protocols. For TCRbeta analysis, collaborators shipped samples as frozen whole blood, isolated PBMCs, or DNA extracted from either of those sample types. TCRbeta CDR3 regions were amplified from genomic DNA by means of the immunoSEQ Assay, a bias-controlled multiplex PCR. On the authors' methods: The number of nucleated cells in each sample was estimated by amplification of reference gene primers within the assay. Sequence reads were collapsed and filtered to measure the absolute abundance of every unique TCRbeta CDR3 rearrangement. For each sample, productive Simpson clonality was calculated as the square root of Simpson's diversity index across productive rearrangements. TCRdb mirrors the immuneACCESS table, restricted to in-frame sequences. Some clones are absent from its copies; in checked studies, under half trace to an unresolved V gene, and the reason for the others is unknown. Clone size and the V and J calls come from that table; the DNA yielded D and trimming. The sample table contains 150,000 to 200,000 clones; only one count was recorded for roughly 87% of them. Roughly 8% of the sample goes to the ten largest clones.

This clonotype was sampled from a woman aged 55-70 years with COVID-19, enrolled during active disease. Sequencing input: peripheral blood. The rearranged segments are TRBV28 and TRBJ1-4, and perhaps TRBD1 as D gene, on 5 matching bases. The bases are TGTGCCCCCCTGCGGGGGTACCCAACTAATGAAAAACTGTTTTTT. This yields the protein CAPLRGYPTNEKLFF.